Listed below are T cell receptor beta chains from one sample, sequenced in a study of cytomegalovirus exposure and HLA in healthy donors. Assay: immunoSEQ multiplex PCR; the TCRdb copy retains only in-frame clones and omits some. The data show approximately 160,000 clones, 80% to 90% seen once. Source material: PBMCs. The receptors come from a woman in her 30s in good health and CMV-seronegative. CDR3s include the opening cysteine and the closing phenylalanine or tryptophan. D genes are given only for firm matches. The size field is filled for only some rows; it gives once, few, many or a size class.

size,D,V,J,CDR3,DNA
NA,TRBD1,TRBV4-1,TRBJ1-3,CASSQELRTGAGNTIYF,TGCGCCAGCAGCCAAGAACTCAGGACAGGGGCAGGAAACACCATATATTTT
few,NA,TRBV27,TRBJ1-4,CASSLAALATNEKLFF,TGTGCCAGCAGTTTAGCCGCACTAGCAACTAATGAAAAACTGTTTTTT
NA,TRBD1,TRBV19,TRBJ1-5,CASSIRQQGRESNQPQHF,TGTGCCAGTAGTATTCGCCAACAGGGGCGGGAGAGCAATCAGCCCCAGCATTTT
NA,NA,TRBV7-8,TRBJ1-1,CASSLSTEAFF,TGTGCCAGCAGCTTAAGCACTGAAGCTTTCTTT
NA,NA,TRBV6-5,TRBJ2-3,CASSRYTSTDTQYF,TGTGCCAGCAGTCGATATACTAGCACAGATACGCAGTATTTT
NA,NA,TRBV4-2,TRBJ1-2,CASSQDISYSYTF,TGTGCCAGCAGCCAAGACATTTCCTATAGCTACACCTTC
NA,TRBD2,TRBV7-2,TRBJ2-3,CASSLGPGRASTDTQYF,TGTGCCAGCAGCTTAGGTCCAGGGAGGGCCAGCACAGATACGCAGTATTTT
NA,NA,TRBV7-4,TRBJ1-3,CASSLLTALRSGNTIYF,TGTGCCAGCAGCTTACTGACAGCGCTCCGCTCTGGAAACACCATATATTTT
NA,NA,TRBV4-2,TRBJ2-3,CASSQRKVSDTQYF,TGTGCCAGCAGCCAAAGAAAAGTGTCAGATACGCAGTATTTT
NA,NA,TRBV18,TRBJ1-5,CASSPGLEDLHSNQPQHF,TGTGCCAGCTCACCTGGCCTAGAGGATTTGCATAGCAATCAGCCCCAGCATTTT
NA,TRBD1,TRBV4-3,TRBJ1-2,CASSQTGGHGYTF,TGCGCCAGCAGCCAGACAGGGGGCCATGGCTACACCTTC
NA,TRBD2,TRBV9,TRBJ2-2,CASSVRSGRGDTGELFF,TGTGCCAGCAGCGTACGTAGCGGGAGAGGGGACACCGGGGAGCTGTTTTTT
NA,NA,TRBV11-2,TRBJ1-1,CASSLVSGWNTEAFF,TGTGCCAGCAGCTTAGTGTCAGGATGGAACACTGAAGCTTTCTTT
NA,TRBD2,TRBV9,TRBJ2-5,CASSVSAGGETQYF,TGTGCCAGCAGCGTCTCGGCGGGGGGCGAGACCCAGTACTTC
NA,TRBD1,TRBV15,TRBJ2-3,CATSRGQGYGLGASTDTQYF,TGTGCCACCAGCAGAGGACAGGGTTACGGATTGGGTGCGAGCACAGATACGCAGTATTTT
NA,NA,TRBV14,TRBJ1-1,CASSQDRLPNTEAFF,TGTGCCAGCAGCCAAGACAGGCTCCCTAACACTGAAGCTTTCTTT
NA,NA,TRBV19,TRBJ2-1,CATGTPTGHNEQFF,TGTGCCACGGGGACCCCGACAGGACACAATGAGCAGTTCTTC
NA,TRBD2,TRBV9,TRBJ2-2,CASSVLAGDTGELFF,TGTGCCAGCAGCGTACTAGCGGGAGACACCGGGGAGCTGTTTTTT
NA,NA,TRBV28,TRBJ2-7,CASTSSRNYEQYF,TGTGCCAGCACCTCTAGCAGGAACTACGAGCAGTACTTC
NA,NA,TRBV27,TRBJ2-3,CASSLGGGGMGAGTDTQYF,TGTGCCAGCAGTTTGGGGGGAGGAGGGATGGGGGCGGGCACAGATACGCAGTATTTT
few,TRBD1,TRBV27,TRBJ1-2,CASSFAQGGGYTF,TGTGCCAGCAGTTTTGCGCAGGGGGGTGGCTACACCTTC
NA,TRBD1,TRBV5-1,TRBJ1-1,CASRTGVAMNTEAFF,TGCGCCAGCAGAACAGGGGTAGCAATGAACACTGAAGCTTTCTTT
NA,NA,TRBV27,TRBJ1-1,CASSENGNTEAFF,TGTGCCAGCAGTGAGAACGGGAACACTGAAGCTTTCTTT
few,NA,TRBV5-4,TRBJ1-3,CASSVMFGGTIYF,TGTGCCAGCAGCGTCATGTTCGGGGGCACCATATATTTT
NA,NA,TRBV4-2,TRBJ2-1,CASSQSQSSYNEQFF,TGTGCCAGCAGCCAATCTCAGAGCTCCTACAATGAGCAGTTCTTC
NA,NA,TRBV28,TRBJ1-4,CASSRAEKLFF,TGTGCCAGCAGCCGGGCCGAAAAACTGTTTTTT
NA,NA,TRBV14,TRBJ1-2,CASSQAGTGNYGYTF,TGTGCCAGCAGCCAAGCCGGGACGGGCAACTATGGCTACACCTTC
once,NA,TRBV10-3,TRBJ1-1,CAISESSQGNTEAFF,TGTGCCATCAGTGAGTCGTCACAGGGGAACACTGAAGCTTTCTTT